A single sample is the source of the 19 T cell receptor beta chains below, sequenced in a study of T cell repertoires in cytomegalovirus infection. MiXCR was run by TCRdb on the reads, yielding one entry per CDR3 protein. The data hold 110,000 or so distinct CDR3 sequences, with around 28% observed a single time. No antigen has been identified for these receptors. The sample consisted of CD8+ T cells from cultured PBMCs, taken from culture after CMV antigen stimulation. Receptors originate from a human donor in good health (CMV status not recorded). Some clones in this sample may be carry-over from other donors' samples.

The chain recombines TRBV27 with TRBJ2-2, with 10 nucleotides matching TRBD1. CDR3 length: 16 residues. CDR1 is MNHEY and CDR2 is SMNVEV in the germline V gene (reference sequence). The V and J ends lost 2 bases and 4 bases, in that order; junction bases with no gene match: 4. CDR3 residues: CASSLRQGAFTGELFF. CDR3 DNA: TGTGCCAGCAGTTTACGACAGGGGGCGTTCACCGGGGAGCTGTTTTTT.

The chain combines TRBV18 with TRBJ1-1; D gene uncertain. Germline V gene data show CDR1 as KGHSH and CDR2 as LQKENI. This CDR3 contains 13 residues. Trimming removed 3 bases at V and 5 bases at J, with 10 bases between. The CDR3 region is CASSPPDITEAFF. The CDR3 DNA is TGTGCCAGCTCACCCCCCGACATAACTGAAGCTTTCTTT.

This clonotype was detected a few times. The gene calls are TRBV28 and TRBJ1-4, with no clear D. The V end lost 6 bases, the J end lost 6 bases, and 14 bases lay between the germline ends. The CDR3 is 14 residues long. Germline values: CDR1 MDHEN, CDR2 SYDVKM. For the CDR3, the DNA is TGTGCCAGCAGCCCTCTACTGGCTGATGAAAAACTGTTTTTT. Translated, it gives CASSPLLADEKLFF.

Only a few counts were recorded for this clonotype. V usage is TRBV6-6 and J usage is TRBJ1-6; D is undetermined. V was pared by 2 bases and J by 1 base, with 12 bases between. The germline gives CDR1 MNHNY, CDR2 SVGAGI (reference sequence). The CDR3 loop spans 17 amino acids. The CDR3 DNA follows: TGTGCCAGCAGTTACGACGGGGTACGATCCTATAATTCACCCCTCCACTTT. Its translation: CASSYDGVRSYNSPLHF.

This clonotype was detected a few times. The V and J genes are TRBV27 and TRBJ1-5; D unclear. V lost 2 bases and J 1 base, leaving 6 bases between the germline ends. The germline CDR1 and CDR2 sequences are MNHEY and SMNVEV (reference sequence). There are 14 residues in the CDR3. The CDR3: CASSLRGSNQPQHF. The CDR3 DNA reads as TGTGCCAGCAGTTTACGGGGAAGCAATCAGCCCCAGCATTTT.

The V gene is TRBV6-5, the J gene TRBJ2-7; D not resolved. Trimming removed 2 bases from V and 5 bases from J, with 4 bases in between. In germline, CDR1 is MNHEY, CDR2 SVGAGI. This CDR3 has 11 residues. The chain's CDR3 is CASSYIHEQYF. The CDR3, as DNA: TGTGCCAGCAGTTACATCCACGAGCAGTACTTC.

The V and J genes are TRBV5-4 and TRBJ1-1; TRBD1 might be the D (5 bases). The germline V gene encodes CDR1 SGHNT and CDR2 YYREEE (reference sequence). The CDR3 runs 15 residues. Trimming shortened V by 0 bases and J by 4 bases, and 13 bases separated the two germline ends. Written as DNA, the CDR3 is TGTGCCAGCAGCTTGGCCGATTTAGGGGTCACTGAAGCTTTCTTT. This codes for CASSLADLGVTEAFF.

This clonotype has just a few counts. This chain connects TRBV7-2 to TRBJ2-3; D is possibly TRBD1 or TRBD2 (6 bases each). CDR3 length equals 15 residues. V shed 1 base and J shed 2 bases, with 10 bases lying between them. Per germline, CDR1 SGHTA and CDR2 FQGNSA. CDR3 in amino acids: CASSLVGGNTDTQYF. DNA for the CDR3: TGTGCCAGCAGCTTAGTGGGGGGCAACACAGATACGCAGTATTTT. The full variable domain, completed using reference TRBV7-2 and TRBJ2-3, is GAGVSQSPSNKVTEKGKDVELRCDPISGHTALYWYRQSLGQGLEFLIYFQGNSAPDKSGLPSDRFSAERTGGSVSTLTIQRTQQEDSAVYLCASSLVGGNTDTQYFGPGTRLTVL.

V gene TRBV28 combines with J gene TRBJ2-7; tentatively, D is TRBD1 (6 bases). V lost 5 bases, J lost 2 bases, and 13 bases lay in between. Germline loops: CDR1 MDHEN, CDR2 SYDVKM. The CDR3 runs to 14 residues. In DNA form, the CDR3 reads TGTGCCAGCAGTCGTTCAGGGGACCCCTACGAGCAGTACTTC. Protein: CASSRSGDPYEQYF.

The V and J genes are TRBV10-3 and TRBJ2-3, with no clear D. Trimming shortened V by 7 bases and J by 0 bases, and 23 bases separated the two germline ends. CDR3 size: 18 residues. Germline V gene data show CDR1 as ENHRY and CDR2 as SYGVKD. CDR3 sequence reads: CAIKSPGFAAESTDTQYF. CDR3 nucleotides: TGTGCCATCAAGTCCCCAGGCTTCGCGGCGGAGAGCACAGATACGCAGTATTTT.

In this sample, this clonotype turned up a few times. The V and J genes are TRBV13 and TRBJ2-1; a weak D match, TRBD2 (5 bases). The CDR3 contains 16 residues. CDR1 and CDR2 from the germline V gene are PRHDT and FYEKMQ (reference sequence). V dropped 5 bases and J dropped 2 bases, with 16 bases sitting between them. DNA for the CDR3: TGTGCCAGCAGCCCTAGGACGGGGAAAACCTACAATGAGCAGTTCTTC. Protein product: CASSPRTGKTYNEQFF.

This clonotype has a single count. The chain combines TRBV12-3 or TRBV12-4 with TRBJ2-1; D ambiguous. The CDR3 spans 14 residues. V was cut by 1 base and J by 0 bases, with 4 bases left in between. Written as DNA, the CDR3 is TGTGCCAGCAGTTTAGGTGTCTCCTACAATGAGCAGTTCTTC. Encoded protein: CASSLGVSYNEQFF.

This clonotype was found a few times. The chain couples TRBV12-3 or TRBV12-4 to TRBJ1-1, with D possibly matching TRBD1 (5 bases). The germline V and J ends were trimmed by 3 bases and 1 base, with 12 bases remaining between them. The CDR3 runs 15 residues. The CDR3 DNA sequence: TGTGCCAGCAGTTTCGACAGAACAGGGAACACTGAAGCTTTCTTT. Its protein is CASSFDRTGNTEAFF.

The chain couples TRBV27 to TRBJ2-7; D is perhaps TRBD2 (5 bases). The length of the CDR3 is 14 residues. Trimming took off 1 base at V and 2 bases at J, with 9 bases between the two ends. Germline CDR1 is MNHEY and CDR2 is SMNVEV (reference sequence). The CDR3 region has the DNA TGTGCCAGCAGTTTATGGTCCGGGGCCTACGAGCAGTACTTC. Amino acids: CASSLWSGAYEQYF.

This clonotype was counted between two and nine times. This chain links TRBV9 with TRBJ2-1; 10 bases align to TRBD2. J gave up 4 bases and V 3 bases, and 7 bases lay outside the gene matches. Germline values: CDR1 SGDLS, CDR2 YYNGEE. CDR3 length: 16 residues. The CDR3 DNA reads TGTGCCAGCAGCGCCCTCGGACTAGCGGAATACAATGAGCAGTTCTTC. It translates to CASSALGLAEYNEQFF.

The chain employs TRBV6-1 and TRBJ2-1, with D uncertain. This CDR3 spans 15 amino acids. V was pared by 3 bases and J by 6 bases, with 15 bases between. CDR1 and CDR2 (germline): MNHNS, SASEGT. CDR3 protein: CASSETVLVCNEQFF. In DNA form, the CDR3 reads TGTGCCAGCAGTGAGACGGTGTTAGTTTGCAATGAGCAGTTCTTC.

This clonotype came up a few times. The chain couples TRBV4-1 to TRBJ2-1; TRBD2 aligns across 8 bases. Germline CDR1 MGHRA, CDR2 YSYEKL. CDR3 length equals 16 residues. Losses at the gene ends were 2 bases for V and 2 bases for J; bases not matched to a gene: 5. The CDR3 nucleotides read TGCGCCAGCAGCCAAACGGGGGGGCTCGCCTACAATGAGCAGTTCTTC. It codes for CASSQTGGLAYNEQFF.

In this sample, this clonotype turned up many times. V is TRBV7-8 and J is TRBJ1-5, with 7 nucleotides matching TRBD1. This CDR3 comprises 16 residues. Germline V gene data show CDR1 as SGHVS and CDR2 as FQNEAQ. Trimming took 5 bases from V and 3 from J; bases not matched to a gene: 10. CDR3 protein: CASSARGGRDNQPQHF. The CDR3 DNA is TGTGCCAGCAGCGCGAGAGGGGGCAGGGACAATCAGCCCCAGCATTTT.

As for this clonotype: Germline and junction disagree at one end, which may indicate a read error. The chain recombines TRBV12-3 or TRBV12-4 with TRBJ1-2; maybe TRBD1 (5 bases). CDR3 length: 13 residues. This CDR3 reads CASSFGGDYSYTF. The CDR3 region has the DNA TGTGCCAGCAGTTTCGGGGGTGACTATAGCTACACCTTC.